This T cell receptor beta chain came from a study of Graves' ophthalmopathy and Graves' hyperthyroidism. Beta-chain TCR CDR3 regions were amplified from RNA transcripts. First-round RT-PCR used HTBI primers; second-round multiplex PCR followed. MiXCR, applied by TCRdb to the multiplex PCR reads, yields one record per CDR3 protein. The table has around 470,000 distinct CDR3 sequences, approximately 14% seen once. Germline V CDR1 and CDR2: SEHNR, FQNEAQ (reference sequence). CDR3 length equals 15 residues. The V gene lost 2 bases and the J gene lost 5 bases, with 13 bases spanning the gap. Clinicians made diagnoses from clinical symptoms, serum thyroxine, TRAb, thyroid ultrasound and orbital computed tomography.

Sequenced material: blood. The receptor was isolated from a woman in her thirties with Graves' ophthalmopathy. This chain uses TRBV7-9 with TRBJ1-5; TRBD1 might be the D (5 bases). The CDR3 loop is CASSLSGGWDQPQHF. CDR3 sequence (DNA): TGTGCCAGCAGCTTATCGGGGGGTTGGGATCAGCCCCAGCATTTT.